A selection of T cell receptor beta chains follows, all from one sample in a study of T cells in Graves' hyperthyroidism and ophthalmopathy. TCRdb processed the multiplex PCR reads anew with MiXCR; each CDR3 protein has one entry. The sample includes hundreds of thousands of distinct CDR3 sequences, 15% to 18% of them seen just once. Sample: blood. Receptors originate from a woman between 18 and 30 years old with Graves' hyperthyroidism. CDR3s include the opening cysteine and the closing phenylalanine or tryptophan. A D gene is named only where the DNA matches it firmly. The size of a clone is reported for some rows only, either as once, few or many, or as a class for expanded clones.

clone size	V gene	J gene	D gene	CDR3 protein	CDR3 DNA
many	TRBV7-9	TRBJ2-7	.	CASSLGSRAGAGEQYF	TGTGCCAGCAGCTTAGGTTCTAGGGCAGGGGCCGGCGAGCAGTACTTC
.	TRBV7-9	TRBJ1-1	.	CASSLTVATEAFF	TGTGCCAGCAGCTTGACAGTTGCCACTGAAGCTTTCTTT
many	TRBV7-3	TRBJ2-1	.	CASSSTATLYNEQFF	TGTGCCAGCAGCTCCACCGCGACACTATACAATGAGCAGTTCTTC
few	TRBV10-3	TRBJ2-7	.	CATEDSSYEQYF	TGTGCCACCGAGGACAGCTCCTACGAGCAGTACTTC
.	TRBV19	TRBJ2-4	TRBD2	CASSAGTSGTNIQYF	TGTGCCAGTAGCGCCGGGACTAGCGGGACTAACATTCAGTACTTC
many	TRBV12-3/TRBV12-4	TRBJ2-7	.	CASSPRVGEQYF	TGTGCCAGCAGCCCCCGGGTTGGTGAGCAGTACTTC
many	TRBV2	TRBJ1-4	.	CASSWGALLNEKLFF	TGTGCCAGCTCATGGGGGGCACTACTTAATGAAAAACTGTTTTTT
many	TRBV6-8	TRBJ2-6	.	CASSYLTRANVLTF	TGTGCCAGCAGTTACCTCACTAGGGCCAACGTCCTGACTTTC
few	TRBV5-6	TRBJ2-5	TRBD1	CASSPLTGAQETQYF	TGTGCCAGCAGCCCCCTGACAGGGGCGCAAGAGACCCAGTACTTC
once	TRBV7-9	TRBJ2-4	.	CASSDGFIQYF	TGTGCCAGCAGCGACGGCTTCATTCAGTACTTC
once	TRBV20-1	TRBJ1-5	TRBD1	CSARAGTGGEQPQHF	TGCAGTGCTAGAGCCGGGACAGGGGGAGAACAGCCCCAGCATTTT
few	TRBV5-5	TRBJ1-1	.	CASSLAAGAEAFF	TGTGCCAGCAGCTTGGCCGCCGGGGCTGAAGCTTTCTTT
many	TRBV6-1	TRBJ1-4	TRBD1	CASRPGQGNEKLFF	TGTGCCAGCAGACCGGGACAGGGGAATGAAAAACTGTTTTTT
.	TRBV11-2	TRBJ2-3	.	CASSLGSAGTDTQYF	TGTGCCAGCAGTCTAGGGAGTGCGGGCACAGATACGCAGTATTTT
few	TRBV20-1	TRBJ1-3	.	CSAEDSGNTIYF	TGCAGTGCCGAAGACTCTGGAAACACCATATATTTT
many	TRBV28	TRBJ1-1	TRBD1	CASSPDRAFTEAFF	TGTGCCAGCAGTCCGGACAGGGCGTTTACTGAAGCTTTCTTT
many	TRBV29-1	TRBJ1-1	.	CSVVPGAGTEAFF	TGCAGCGTTGTCCCAGGGGCCGGCACTGAAGCTTTCTTT
.	TRBV9	TRBJ2-3	.	CASSVENGLTDTQYF	TGTGCCAGCAGCGTAGAAAACGGCCTCACAGATACGCAGTATTTT
.	TRBV4-1	TRBJ1-1	TRBD1	CASSPLGQGNTEAFF	TGCGCCAGCAGCCCCTTGGGACAGGGGAACACTGAAGCTTTCTTT
.	TRBV20-1	TRBJ2-7	.	CSARSRDQYYEQYF	TGCAGTGCTAGAAGTAGGGACCAGTACTACGAGCAGTACTTC
.	TRBV20-1	TRBJ1-2	.	CSARGMGSGDAIFNYGCTF	TGCAGTGCTAGAGGGATGGGCAGTGGGGATGCTATTTTCAACTATGGCTGCACCTTC
few	TRBV3-1	TRBJ2-1	TRBD1	CASSPLSGTGGDGYEQFF	TGTGCCAGCTCCCCCCTCTCCGGGACAGGGGGCGACGGCTATGAGCAGTTCTTC
many	TRBV7-6	TRBJ2-7	.	CASSLGRSVGYEQYF	TGTGCCAGCAGCTTAGGACGATCCGTTGGCTACGAGCAGTACTTC
few	TRBV29-1	TRBJ1-2	TRBD1	CSGRTGDLNYGYTF	TGCAGCGGCCGGACAGGGGACTTGAACTATGGCTACACCTTC
many	TRBV7-8	TRBJ2-7	.	CASSSSRGWNEQYF	TGTGCCAGCAGCTCCAGCAGGGGATGGAACGAGCAGTACTTC
many	TRBV5-5	TRBJ1-2	TRBD1	CASSRDSRSYTF	TGTGCCAGCAGCCGGGACAGCCGCAGCTACACCTTC
many	TRBV7-9	TRBJ2-5	.	CASSQTTYQETQYF	TGTGCCAGCAGCCAGACGACATACCAAGAGACCCAGTACTTC
many	TRBV7-8	TRBJ2-3	.	CASSLSGTDIIILTDTQYF	TGTGCCAGCAGCCTGTCCGGGACGGATATCATTATACTCACAGATACGCAGTATTTT
.	TRBV19	TRBJ1-3	.	CASTEAQAGNTIYF	TGTGCCAGCACGGAGGCCCAAGCTGGAAACACCATATATTTT
many	TRBV12-5	TRBJ1-2	.	CASGLGDYGYTF	TGTGCTAGTGGTTTGGGGGACTATGGCTACACCTTC
many	TRBV7-8	TRBJ1-5	.	CASSLDTNNQPQHF	TGTGCCAGCAGCTTAGATACGAACAATCAGCCCCAGCATTTT
.	TRBV28	TRBJ2-7	.	CASLDGQRYEQYF	TGTGCCAGCTTGGATGGACAGCGCTACGAGCAGTACTTC
many	TRBV12-5	TRBJ2-1	.	CASGFGSAGSSEQFF	TGTGCTAGTGGTTTTGGTAGCGCAGGGAGTAGTGAGCAGTTCTTC
.	TRBV12-3/TRBV12-4	TRBJ1-4	.	CASSLTLGPQEKLFF	TGTGCCAGCAGTTTAACGCTAGGACCCCAGGAAAAACTGTTTTTT
many	TRBV30	TRBJ1-5	.	CAWSTDTRNQPQHF	TGTGCCTGGAGTACGGACACTCGGAATCAGCCCCAGCATTTT
.	TRBV28	TRBJ1-6	.	CASSFGQPNSPLHF	TGTGCCAGCAGTTTCGGGCAGCCAAATTCACCCCTCCACTTT
many	TRBV7-8	TRBJ2-1	TRBD2	CASKSGGEYNEQFF	TGTGCCAGCAAAAGCGGGGGGGAATACAATGAGCAGTTCTTC
many	TRBV12-3/TRBV12-4	TRBJ1-5	.	CASSSHYYGSNQPQHF	TGTGCCAGCAGTTCTCACTACTACGGGAGCAATCAGCCCCAGCATTTT
.	TRBV11-2	TRBJ1-1	.	CASSNLRANTEAFF	TGTGCCAGCAGCAACCTGCGTGCGAACACTGAAGCTTTCTTT
many	TRBV5-1	TRBJ2-7	TRBD2	CASSLGTSELYEQYF	TGCGCCAGCAGCCTCGGGACTAGCGAACTCTACGAGCAGTACTTC
many	TRBV6-1	TRBJ2-7	.	CASSEAGLFYEQYF	TGTGCCAGCAGTGAAGCGGGACTGTTTTACGAGCAGTACTTC
many	TRBV2	TRBJ1-2	.	CASSEGWSSSYGYTF	TGTGCCAGCAGTGAAGGGTGGTCGTCCAGCTATGGCTACACCTTC
once	TRBV7-3	TRBJ2-3	.	CASSLTKGTDTQYF	TGTGCCAGCAGCTTAACGAAGGGAACAGATACGCAGTATTTT
many	TRBV20-1	TRBJ1-1	.	CSAKGSRAFF	TGCAGTGCTAAGGGGAGCCGAGCTTTCTTT
many	TRBV28	TRBJ1-2	TRBD1	CASSSLGRTGGHGYTF	TGTGCCAGCAGTAGTTTGGGGAGGACAGGGGGCCATGGCTACACCTTC
.	TRBV5-4	TRBJ1-2	.	CASSYTGQGGNYGYTF	TGTGCCAGCAGCTACACAGGTCAAGGGGGTAACTATGGCTACACCTTC
many	TRBV20-1	TRBJ2-7	TRBD2	CSARGTSGLYEQYF	TGCAGTGCTAGGGGGACTAGCGGGCTCTACGAGCAGTACTTC
few	TRBV7-9	TRBJ1-5	TRBD1	CASSSRTGINSNQPQHF	TGTGCCAGCAGCTCACGGACAGGGATTAATAGCAATCAGCCCCAGCATTTT
.	TRBV10-3	TRBJ2-7	.	CASSPGQGAGVREQYF	TGTGCCAGCAGCCCCGGACAGGGAGCGGGAGTGCGGGAGCAGTACTTC
.	TRBV6-4	TRBJ2-3	.	CASSEGGLSTDTQYF	TGTGCCAGCAGTGAAGGGGGGCTGAGCACAGATACGCAGTATTTT
many	TRBV27	TRBJ1-5	.	CASSLSPGPYQPQHF	TGTGCCAGCAGTTTAAGCCCAGGGCCCTATCAGCCCCAGCATTTT
many	TRBV3-1	TRBJ2-1	.	CASSPRGPRYNEQFF	TGTGCCAGCAGCCCTAGGGGCCCGAGATACAATGAGCAGTTCTTC
many	TRBV20-1	TRBJ1-3	.	CSASHRSSGNTIYF	TGCAGTGCCAGCCACAGATCCTCTGGAAACACCATATATTTT